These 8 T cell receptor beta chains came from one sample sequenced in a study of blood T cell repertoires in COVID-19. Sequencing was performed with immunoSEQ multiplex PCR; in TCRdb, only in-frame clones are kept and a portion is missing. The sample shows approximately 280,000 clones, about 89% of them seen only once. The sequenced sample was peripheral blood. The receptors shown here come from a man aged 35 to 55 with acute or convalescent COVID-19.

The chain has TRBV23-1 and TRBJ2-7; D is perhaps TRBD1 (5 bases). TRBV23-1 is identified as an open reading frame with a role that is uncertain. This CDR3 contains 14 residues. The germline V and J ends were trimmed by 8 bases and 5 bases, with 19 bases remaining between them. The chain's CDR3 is CASVQASDQHEQYF. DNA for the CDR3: TGCGCCAGCGTACAGGCCTCAGACCAACACGAGCAGTACTTC.

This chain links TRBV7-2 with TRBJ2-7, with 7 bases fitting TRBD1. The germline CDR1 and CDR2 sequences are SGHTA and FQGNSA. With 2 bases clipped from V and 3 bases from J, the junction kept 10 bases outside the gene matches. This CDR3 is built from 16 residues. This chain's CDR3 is CASSLSPGAGGYEQYF. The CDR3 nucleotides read TGTGCCAGCAGCTTATCCCCTGGGGCAGGGGGCTACGAGCAGTACTTC.

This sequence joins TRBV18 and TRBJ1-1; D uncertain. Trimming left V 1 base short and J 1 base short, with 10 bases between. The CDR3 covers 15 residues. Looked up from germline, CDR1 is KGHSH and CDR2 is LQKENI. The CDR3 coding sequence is TGTGCCAGCTCACCACGATTCGGTCAGAACACTGAAGCTTTCTTT. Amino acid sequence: CASSPRFGQNTEAFF.

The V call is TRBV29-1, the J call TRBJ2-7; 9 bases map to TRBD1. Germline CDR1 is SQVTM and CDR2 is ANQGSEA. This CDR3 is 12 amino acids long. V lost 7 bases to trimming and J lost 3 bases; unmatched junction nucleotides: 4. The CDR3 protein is CSALTGGYEQYF. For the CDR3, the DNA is TGCAGCGCCCTGACAGGGGGCTACGAGCAGTACTTC.

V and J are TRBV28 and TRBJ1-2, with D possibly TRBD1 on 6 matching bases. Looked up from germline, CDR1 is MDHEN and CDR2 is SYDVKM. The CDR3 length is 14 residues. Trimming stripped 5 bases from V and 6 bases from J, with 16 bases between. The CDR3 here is CASSVTGKGNGYTF. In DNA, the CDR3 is TGTGCCAGCAGTGTAACAGGGAAGGGGAATGGCTACACCTTC.

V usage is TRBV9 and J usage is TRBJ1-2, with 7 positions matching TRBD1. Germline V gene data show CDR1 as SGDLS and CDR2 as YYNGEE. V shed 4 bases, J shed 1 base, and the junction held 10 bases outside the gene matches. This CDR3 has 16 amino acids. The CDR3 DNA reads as TGTGCCAGCAGCTCCGACCGGGACAGATTTAACTATGGCTACACCTTC. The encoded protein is CASSSDRDRFNYGYTF. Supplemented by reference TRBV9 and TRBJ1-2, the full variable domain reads DSGVTQTPKHLITATGQRVTLRCSPRSGDLSVYWYQQSLDQGLQFLIQYYNGEERAKGNILERFSAQQFPDLHSELNLSSLELGDSALYFCASSSDRDRFNYGYTFGSGTRLTVV.

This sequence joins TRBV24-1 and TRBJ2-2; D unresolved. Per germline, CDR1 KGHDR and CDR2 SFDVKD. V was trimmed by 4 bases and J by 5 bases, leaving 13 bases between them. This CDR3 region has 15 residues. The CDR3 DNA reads TGTGCCACCAGTGAACCCGTCTATACGACCGGGGAGCTGTTTTTT. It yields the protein CATSEPVYTTGELFF.

The CDR3 loop is CASSFDLGNEQYF. CDR3 DNA: TGTGCCAGCAGTTTTGACCTAGGAAACGAGCAGTACTTC. This chain joins TRBV27 and TRBJ2-7; D gene uncertain. V lost 3 bases to trimming and J lost 5 bases, with 11 bases between them. Germline V gene lookup returns CDR1 MNHEY and CDR2 SMNVEV (reference sequence). This CDR3 contains 13 residues.